A selection of T cell receptor beta chains follows, all from one sample in a study of beta chain features in type 1 diabetes. This table comes from immunoSEQ multiplex PCR, and its TCRdb copy is limited to in-frame clones, with some not included. This sample has about 230,000 clones, with 9.6% found just once. The material sequenced was naive CD4+ T cells from blood. These receptor sequences come from a woman aged 18 to 35 in good health. Both conserved end residues are part of each CDR3. A D gene is named only where the DNA matches it firmly. Some rows have no size entry. The others give once, few or many, or a class for an expanded clone.

TRBV6-1,few,TRBJ2-5,.,TGTGCCAGCAGTGTACTAGCAAACCAAGAGACCCAGTACTTC,CASSVLANQETQYF
TRBV6-6,few,TRBJ2-7,TRBD1,TGTGCCAGCAGTAACCGGGACAGGACCAACGAGCAGTACTTC,CASSNRDRTNEQYF
TRBV11-2,few,TRBJ2-7,.,TGTGCCAGCAGCTTAAGTCAGTTCGTCTACGAGCAGTACTTC,CASSLSQFVYEQYF
TRBV7-2,.,TRBJ2-7,TRBD2,TGTGCCAGCAGCCCCAGGACTAGCACCTCCTACGAGCAGTACTTC,CASSPRTSTSYEQYF
TRBV30,few,TRBJ1-1,.,TGTGCCTGGGTCGGTACCACTGAAGCTTTCTTT,CAWVGTTEAFF
TRBV7-6,.,TRBJ2-1,.,TGTGCCAGCAGCTCCGCCTCCGGGGGCTACAATGAGCAGTTCTTC,CASSSASGGYNEQFF
TRBV5-6,.,TRBJ1-2,.,TGTGCCAGCAGCTCCTCGTCTGGCTACACCTTC,CASSSSSGYTF
TRBV7-9,few,TRBJ2-2,TRBD2,TGTGCCAGCAGCCTAGAAGGACTAGCGGGAGCGAACACCGGGGAGCTGTTTTTT,CASSLEGLAGANTGELFF
TRBV30,few,TRBJ2-7,.,TGTGCCTGGAGTGTATTTGGCAGGGGAAAATACGAGCAGTACTTC,CAWSVFGRGKYEQYF
TRBV4-2,.,TRBJ2-7,TRBD1,TGTGCCAGCAGCTATAGGGACAGCTCCTACGAGCAGTACTTC,CASSYRDSSYEQYF
TRBV5-1,.,TRBJ1-4,.,TGCGCCAGCAGCTTCTCGGCAGGCAATGAAAAACTGTTTTTT,CASSFSAGNEKLFF
TRBV10-3,few,TRBJ2-7,.,TGTGCCATCAGTGAGTCGACTCGGGGGTTGGGGGGAGAGCAGTACTTC,CAISESTRGLGGEQYF
TRBV4-1,.,TRBJ2-3,TRBD2,TGCGCCAGCAGCCAGGGACTAGCGGGAGGAGAAGATACGCAGTATTTT,CASSQGLAGGEDTQYF
TRBV15,.,TRBJ2-7,TRBD1,TGTGCCACCAGCAGAGAAGGGACAGGGATCTACGAGCAGTACTTC,CATSREGTGIYEQYF
TRBV5-1,few,TRBJ1-2,.,TGCGCCAGCAGCTTAGGGGGATCTGGCTACACCTTC,CASSLGGSGYTF
TRBV5-4,.,TRBJ2-7,TRBD2,TGTGCCAGCAGCTTGGGAGTAGCGGGAGGGAGAGAGCAGTACTTC,CASSLGVAGGREQYF
TRBV7-2,few,TRBJ2-7,TRBD2,TGTGCCAGCAGCTTAACTACTAGCGGGGGTACCTACGAGCAGTACTTC,CASSLTTSGGTYEQYF
TRBV27,.,TRBJ1-5,.,TGTGCCAGCAGTGGCAGGGGAGTTCAGCCCCAGCATTTT,CASSGRGVQPQHF
TRBV30,.,TRBJ2-5,TRBD2,TGTGCCTGGAGGGGGACTAGCGGGATCCCGTACTTC,CAWRGTSGIPYF
TRBV5-6,few,TRBJ1-4,.,TGTGCCAGCAGCTTGAACCCACAGCCTGAGATTGGGAAACTGTTTTTT,CASSLNPQPEIGKLFF
TRBV5-4,few,TRBJ2-5,.,TGTGCCAGCAGGCCCTCACAGGGAAAAGAGACCCAGTACTTC,CASRPSQGKETQYF
TRBV4-2,.,TRBJ2-7,.,TGTGCCAGCAGCCACAGGGGTTCCTACGAGCAGTACTTC,CASSHRGSYEQYF
TRBV7-2,few,TRBJ2-4,TRBD1,TGTGCCAGCAGTACAGGACAGGTGAAAAACATTCAGTACTTC,CASSTGQVKNIQYF
TRBV6-5,few,TRBJ2-1,.,TGTGCCAGCAGTTACGCGGGACGGGATTCTGAGCAGTTCTTC,CASSYAGRDSEQFF
TRBV4-1,.,TRBJ1-2,.,TGCGCCAGCAGCCTTCCAGGACAGCATGGCTACACCTTC,CASSLPGQHGYTF
TRBV5-1,few,TRBJ2-2,TRBD2,TGCGCCAGCAGCTTGGCCAAGGGTGCTAGCGGGTACGACACCGGGGAGCTGTTTTTT,CASSLAKGASGYDTGELFF
TRBV10-1,.,TRBJ2-7,TRBD1,TGCGCCAGCGGTGGACAGGACTGGAATGAGCAGTACTTC,CASGGQDWNEQYF
TRBV5-1,once,TRBJ2-7,.,TGCGCCAGCTCGGCGGGTCCAGCCTACGAGCAGTACTTC,CASSAGPAYEQYF
TRBV30,.,TRBJ1-3,TRBD1,TGTGCCTGGAGCCCCGGGACAGCGAGCTCTGGAAACACCATATATTTT,CAWSPGTASSGNTIYF
TRBV29-1,few,TRBJ2-3,TRBD1,TGCAGCGTTGAAAAACCGACAGGGGGCATTTCTGATACGCAGTATTTT,CSVEKPTGGISDTQYF
TRBV7-2,few,TRBJ1-1,.,TGTGCCAGCAGGCTACGCAGGGGCAACACTGAAGCTTTCTTT,CASRLRRGNTEAFF
TRBV11-2,.,TRBJ2-7,TRBD1,TGTGCCAGCAGCCAGATCCGGGACAGGGGTCACGAGCAGTACTTC,CASSQIRDRGHEQYF
TRBV11-2,.,TRBJ2-4,.,TGTGCCAGCAGCTTAGGAGGCCCCGACAGTCCCTGGGGCAAAAACATTCAGTACTTC,CASSLGGPDSPWGKNIQYF
TRBV29-1,many,TRBJ2-3,TRBD1,TGCAGCCCCAAAGCAGGGGGTACGCAGTATTTT,CSPKAGGTQYF
TRBV2,.,TRBJ2-1,.,TGTGCCAGCGGAGGGCAGATCAATGAGCAGTTCTTC,CASGGQINEQFF
TRBV7-9,.,TRBJ1-3,TRBD1,TGTGCCAGCAGCTCCGCACAACAGGGGAACACCATATATTTT,CASSSAQQGNTIYF
TRBV7-3,.,TRBJ1-2,TRBD1,TGTGCCAGCAGCTCTACCCCTACTGCAGGGGGAATTGGGTATAACTATGGCTACACCTTC,CASSSTPTAGGIGYNYGYTF
TRBV5-4,.,TRBJ1-1,.,TGTGCCAGCAGCTTGACAGTGAGTGACCCTGAAGCTTTCTTT,CASSLTVSDPEAFF
TRBV7-9,.,TRBJ2-7,.,TGTGCCAGCAGCACTGCAGGATTGACCACCTACGAGCAGTACTTC,CASSTAGLTTYEQYF
TRBV13,few,TRBJ2-2,.,TGTGCCAGCTACGGAGGGCGGACATTGAACACCGGGGAGCTGTTTTTT,CASYGGRTLNTGELFF
TRBV10-3,.,TRBJ2-5,.,TGTGCCATCAGTGATGCGGGACCCCCTGACCCGACCCAGTACTTC,CAISDAGPPDPTQYF
TRBV6-1,.,TRBJ1-1,.,TGTGCCAGCACCCCACTCCGGGACACAACTGAAGCTTTCTTT,CASTPLRDTTEAFF
TRBV18,few,TRBJ2-4,TRBD1,TGTGCCAGCTCACCCGGGACAGGGGTCATAGCCAAAAACATTCAGTACTTC,CASSPGTGVIAKNIQYF
TRBV9,.,TRBJ2-3,TRBD2,TGTGCCAGCAGCGTAGTTCCAGCGGGAGAGGGAGATACGCAGTATTTT,CASSVVPAGEGDTQYF
TRBV30,many,TRBJ1-1,.,TGTGCCGGAGGGCCGACTGAAGCTTTCTTT,CAGGPTEAFF
TRBV6-1,.,TRBJ2-6,.,TGTGCCAGCAGCACAGATCCCTCTGGGGCCAACGTCCTGACTTTC,CASSTDPSGANVLTF
TRBV29-1,.,TRBJ1-1,.,TGCACCGTTGAAGTCACAGGCCGTGAAGCTTTCTTT,CTVEVTGREAFF
TRBV5-1,.,TRBJ2-3,.,TGCGCCAGCAGCTTGGCGGGGGACCAGCAAGGGATCCAGTATTTT,CASSLAGDQQGIQYF
TRBV29-1,.,TRBJ1-1,TRBD1,TGCAGCGTTGCTGACAGGGGAATGAACACTGAAGCTTTCTTT,CSVADRGMNTEAFF
TRBV13,few,TRBJ2-5,.,TGTGCCAGCAGCTTACGGGAACGAGAGACCCAGTACTTC,CASSLRERETQYF
TRBV5-4,.,TRBJ2-3,.,TGTGCCAGCTCTGATCAGCGGAGCACAGATACGCAGTATTTT,CASSDQRSTDTQYF